Included here is one TCR beta chain sequence, with context. Its antigen is not known. The data originate from a study of T cell responses to AZD1222 COVID-19 vaccine. The protocol was immunoSEQ multiplex PCR, while the TCRdb copy is restricted to in-frame clones and leaves out a portion. The sample comprises about 210,000 clones, 85% to 95% of which are singletons, and approximately 1.5% rests with the top ten. General study findings and limits: Recipients of two AZD1222 doses showed rising Spike-specific TCR breadth and depth.

Germline values: CDR1 MNHEY, CDR2 SMNVEV (reference sequence). The CDR3 consists of 17 residues. The germline V and J ends were trimmed by 0 bases and 7 bases, with 16 bases remaining between them. V usage is TRBV27 and J usage is TRBJ1-6; TRBD1 is a possible D gene (5 bases). The specimen was peripheral blood, collected on day 0 of AZD1222 vaccination. This sequence was found in an adult in good health. Here the CDR3 DNA reads TGTGCCAGCAGTTTATCACCCTCAGGGCAGGGAAATTCACCCCTCCACTTT. Translated, it gives CASSLSPSGQGNSPLHF.